In its sample, the clone carrying this T cell receptor beta chain was seen a few times. Antigen unknown. Cell sorting via CD45RO/CCR7/CD25/CD127/CD95/CD27 was performed to obtain CD4+ naive, central memory, regulatory and stem cell-like memory cells. The data were obtained in a study of beta chain features in type 1 diabetes. Study-wide results and limits: When Type 1 diabetes patients were examined, their TCRB CDR3s proved moderately but significantly shorter in all four CD4+ subsets. Naive, central memory and Treg TCRB repertoires seemed to resemble each other more closely in patients than they did in healthy donors.

The whole isolated RNA underwent reverse transcription, so sequencing captured expressed TCRB transcripts. Sequencing used immunoSEQ multiplex PCR; TCRdb keeps in-frame clones, though not all of them. The data hold more than 300,000 clones, with around 9.3% observed a single time. CDR1 and CDR2 (germline): SNHLY, FYNNEI. The trim removed 5 bases at V and 8 bases at J, leaving 8 bases unmatched. The length of the CDR3 is 14 residues. This clonotype originated in a man aged 25-45 years with type 1 diabetes. The sequencing input was central memory CD4+ T cells from blood. The chain employs TRBV2 and TRBJ1-4, with 7 nucleotides matching TRBD1. The DNA for the CDR3 is TGTGCCAGCAGTCAGGGACAGAGAAGGGAAAAACTGTTTTTT. Encoded protein: CASSQGQRREKLFF.